Listed here is a single T cell receptor (beta chain). Its specificity is not known. The record originates from a study of T cells after posttransplantation cyclophosphamide. Notes on the study in general: Tissue-infiltrating T cells from skin or gut overlapped little with blood T cells. Recipient CMV seropositivity and CMV reactivation strongly tracked TRB clonality. Later post-transplant blood repertoires were often dominated by donor CD8+ memory clones.

Profiled with immunoSEQ multiplex PCR; TCRdb holds only in-frame clones, not every one. Among 20,000 to 30,000 clones listed, about 82% were seen once. The sequence derives from a woman aged 60-75 years with a blood cancer, CMV-positive, and with a related stem cell donor. Input material: PBMCs.

CDR3 residues: CASRDRGGGYEQYF. The CDR3 DNA is TGTGCCAGCCGCGACAGGGGTGGAGGATACGAGCAGTACTTC. The chain is built from TRBV19 and TRBJ2-7, with 8 bases matching TRBD1. Germline V gene lookup returns CDR1 LNHDA and CDR2 SQIVND (reference sequence). The ends lost 9 bases at V and 4 bases at J; junction bases unmatched: 11. The CDR3 contains 14 residues.